These T cell receptor beta chains were read from a single sample in a study of molecular identifiers for immune sequencing clone quantification. TCRdb recomputed calls from the PCR reads with MiXCR, one row per CDR3 protein. This table has about 640,000 distinct CDR3 sequences, around 20% appearing once. The sequencing sample was made of naive CD8+ T cells from blood, with Jurkat cell RNA spiked in. These receptors were obtained from a human donor in good health. Some libraries in this study had Jurkat cell RNA spiked in. Both conserved end residues are part of each CDR3. Each record gives: J gene, clone size, D gene, V gene, CDR3 DNA, CDR3 protein. A D gene is named only where the DNA matches it firmly. A row's size may be missing; if present it is once, few, many or a size class.

j_gene: TRBJ1-1
abundance: few
d_gene: TRBD1
v_gene: TRBV7-9
CDR3nt: TGTGCCAGCAGCTTGGACAGGGGCCTGGGAAAGAACACTGAAGCTTTCTTT
CDR3aa: CASSLDRGLGKNTEAFF

j_gene: TRBJ2-3
abundance: many
d_gene: .
v_gene: TRBV7-9
CDR3nt: TGTGCCAGCAGCTTACCCTGGGACGCCACAGATACGCAGTATTTT
CDR3aa: CASSLPWDATDTQYF

j_gene: TRBJ2-7
abundance: many
d_gene: TRBD2
v_gene: TRBV28
CDR3nt: TGTGCCACCCGGGGGGGACTGACCTACGAGCAGTACTTC
CDR3aa: CATRGGLTYEQYF

j_gene: TRBJ1-4
abundance: many
d_gene: .
v_gene: TRBV7-9
CDR3nt: TGTGCCAGCAGCGAGAAACAAGCAACTAATGAAAAACTGTTTTTT
CDR3aa: CASSEKQATNEKLFF

j_gene: TRBJ2-1
abundance: few
d_gene: TRBD1
v_gene: TRBV5-6
CDR3nt: TGTGCCAGCAGTTCAGGGGGCGCCGCCTACAATGAGCAGTTCTTC
CDR3aa: CASSSGGAAYNEQFF

j_gene: TRBJ2-1
abundance: few
d_gene: .
v_gene: TRBV6-5
CDR3nt: TGTGCCAGCAAGAGGGCCGGTGCGGAGTACAATGAGCAGTTCTTC
CDR3aa: CASKRAGAEYNEQFF

j_gene: TRBJ2-2
abundance: many
d_gene: .
v_gene: TRBV9
CDR3nt: TGTGCCAGCAGCCCGGACGGAAATGAGCTGTTTTTT
CDR3aa: CASSPDGNELFF

j_gene: TRBJ1-1
abundance: many
d_gene: .
v_gene: TRBV12-3/TRBV12-4
CDR3nt: TGTGCCAGCACCCCAACGAGGGTTTACACTGAAGCTTTCTTT
CDR3aa: CASTPTRVYTEAFF

j_gene: TRBJ2-4
abundance: .
d_gene: .
v_gene: TRBV27
CDR3nt: TGTGCCAGCAGTTTATCTGGCAGCAAAAACATTCAGTACTTC
CDR3aa: CASSLSGSKNIQYF

j_gene: TRBJ2-7
abundance: few
d_gene: TRBD1
v_gene: TRBV12-5
CDR3nt: TGTGCTAGTGGACCTACAGGGGGCGGGTACGAGCAGTACTTC
CDR3aa: CASGPTGGGYEQYF

j_gene: TRBJ2-7
abundance: many
d_gene: TRBD2
v_gene: TRBV13
CDR3nt: TGTGCCAGCAGCTCCTTCCGGGAGGACTACGAGCAGTACTTC
CDR3aa: CASSSFREDYEQYF

j_gene: TRBJ1-1
abundance: few
d_gene: .
v_gene: TRBV4-3
CDR3nt: TGCGCCAGCAGCCAAGGGGTCGGGGTGAACACTGAAGCTTTCTTT
CDR3aa: CASSQGVGVNTEAFF

j_gene: TRBJ2-5
abundance: many
d_gene: .
v_gene: TRBV2
CDR3nt: TGTGCCAGCAGTGATGACGCGGATGGTTATGAGACCCAGTACTTC
CDR3aa: CASSDDADGYETQYF

j_gene: TRBJ2-7
abundance: many
d_gene: .
v_gene: TRBV20-1
CDR3nt: TGCAGTGCTAGAGATCGGTCAGGGCCGTCCTACGAGCAGTACTTC
CDR3aa: CSARDRSGPSYEQYF

j_gene: TRBJ1-3
abundance: many
d_gene: .
v_gene: TRBV6-1
CDR3nt: TGTGCCAGCAGTGAACAGCCTAACTCTGGAAACACCATATATTTT
CDR3aa: CASSEQPNSGNTIYF

j_gene: TRBJ2-2
abundance: many
d_gene: .
v_gene: TRBV3-1
CDR3nt: TGTGCCAGCAGCCAAGATGGTTGGGGAACATTTACCGGGGAGCTGTTTTTT
CDR3aa: CASSQDGWGTFTGELFF

j_gene: TRBJ2-2
abundance: few
d_gene: .
v_gene: TRBV13
CDR3nt: TGTGCCAGCAGGGCTAACAGGGCAACCGGGGAGCTGTTTTTT
CDR3aa: CASRANRATGELFF

j_gene: TRBJ1-2
abundance: few
d_gene: .
v_gene: TRBV5-6
CDR3nt: TGTGCCAGCAGCTTGGTTCCGGGTAGCGGAGATGGCTACACCTTC
CDR3aa: CASSLVPGSGDGYTF

j_gene: TRBJ1-1
abundance: .
d_gene: .
v_gene: TRBV6-5
CDR3nt: TGTGCCAGCAGTTACGATTGGGGAGGGGTATCCACTGAAGCTTTCTTT
CDR3aa: CASSYDWGGVSTEAFF

j_gene: TRBJ1-1
abundance: many
d_gene: .
v_gene: TRBV6-1
CDR3nt: TGTGCCAGCAGTGAAGATGGGTACAGCATGAACACTGAAGCTTTCTTT
CDR3aa: CASSEDGYSMNTEAFF

j_gene: TRBJ2-7
abundance: .
d_gene: .
v_gene: TRBV4-3
CDR3nt: TGCGCCAGCAGCCAAGATGGGCTGGGGTACGAGCAGTACTTC
CDR3aa: CASSQDGLGYEQYF

j_gene: TRBJ2-3
abundance: many
d_gene: .
v_gene: TRBV14
CDR3nt: TGTGCCAGCAGCCAAGAATTCAGGAGGGGGGATACGCAGTATTTT
CDR3aa: CASSQEFRRGDTQYF